A single sample is the source of the 23 T cell receptor beta chains below, sequenced in a study of cytomegalovirus exposure and HLA in healthy donors. The study ran its PCR with 60 Vbeta and 13 Jbeta primers. Sequencing used immunoSEQ multiplex PCR; TCRdb keeps in-frame clones, though not all of them. The sample includes about 120,000 clones, about 86% of them seen just once. The specimen sequenced was PBMCs. The receptors originated from a woman aged 25 to 39 in good health and CMV-seronegative.

This clone was observed a few times. The rearrangement links TRBV28 to TRBJ2-6; 7 bases map to TRBD2. V shed 2 bases and J 3 bases; nucleotides not matched to a gene: 4. This CDR3 comprises 16 residues. Germline-derived CDR1 and CDR2 are MDHEN and SYDVKM. CDR3 DNA sequence: TGTGCCAGCAGTTTAGGCGGGAGTGGTGGGGCCAACGTCCTGACTTTC. Protein product: CASSLGGSGGANVLTF.

The table lists this clone with a count of one. The chain carries TRBV7-8 and TRBJ2-1, with 7 nucleotides matching TRBD2. CDR1 and CDR2 from the germline V gene are SGHVS and FQNEAQ. This CDR3 is 16 amino acids long. Trimming took 5 bases from V and 1 from J; bases not matched to a gene: 8. As DNA, the CDR3 is TGTGCCAGCAGCCCGGGACTACACGGTTCCTACAATGAGCAGTTCTTC. Residues: CASSPGLHGSYNEQFF.

This clone was seen more than once but under ten times. J is TRBJ1-6 and V is TRBV9; 8 positions agree with TRBD1. Per the germline V gene, CDR1 is SGDLS and CDR2 is YYNGEE. This CDR3 is built from 15 residues. The trim removed 6 bases at V and 3 bases at J, leaving 5 bases unmatched. Here the CDR3 DNA reads TGTGCCAGCACCTTAACAGGGGGCTATAATTCACCCCTCCACTTT. Its protein is CASTLTGGYNSPLHF.

This clone was counted only a few times. The chain uses TRBV7-8 and TRBJ2-1; TRBD2 matches 7 bases. CDR1 is SGHVS and CDR2 is FQNEAQ in the germline V gene. This CDR3 is 15 amino acids long. Losses at the gene ends were 6 bases for V and 3 bases for J; bases not matched to a gene: 8. The CDR3 loop reads CASRLKRDRYNEQFF. CDR3 DNA: TGTGCCAGCAGGTTAAAGCGGGACCGCTACAATGAGCAGTTCTTC.

The chain links TRBV27 to TRBJ2-2, with D maybe TRBD1 (6 bases). The CDR3 runs 13 residues. The V end was cut by 7 bases, the J end by 1 base, with 7 bases between. CDR1 and CDR2 (germline): MNHEY, SMNVEV (reference sequence). In nucleotides, the CDR3 is TGTGCCAGCACAGGGGAGAACACCGGGGAGCTGTTTTTT. Translation gives CASTGENTGELFF.

The V and J genes are TRBV5-6 and TRBJ2-3; TRBD2 matches 9 bases. The germline V gene has CDR1 SGHDT and CDR2 YYEEEE. This CDR3 is built from 14 residues. Trimming cost V 0 bases and J 7 bases; bases outside gene matches: 3. The CDR3 bases are TGTGCCAGCAGCTTGGGTCTAGCGGGACATACGCAGTATTTT. Its protein is CASSLGLAGHTQYF.

In nucleotides, the CDR3 is TGTGCTAGTGGTTTTCAAGTCGGTCTCGGGAAAAACACTGAAGCTTTCTTT. It translates to CASGFQVGLGKNTEAFF. The rearrangement joins TRBV12-5 to TRBJ1-1; no reliable D call. Germline assignment: CDR1 LGHNT and CDR2 FRNRAP. CDR3 size: 17 residues. The ends were cut back, 3 bases at V and 2 bases at J, with 19 bases in the middle. Combining the CDR3 with reference TRBV12-5 and TRBJ1-1 gives the whole variable domain DARVTQTPRHKVTEMGQEVTMRCQPILGHNTVFWYRQTMMQGLELLAYFRNRAPLDDSGMPKDRFSAEMPDATLATLKIQPSEPRDSAVYFCASGFQVGLGKNTEAFFGQGTRLTVV.

The chain uses TRBV25-1 and TRBJ2-7, with a possible D match to TRBD2 (6 bases). From germline, CDR1 is MGHDK and CDR2 SYGVNS. V lost 2 bases, J lost 2 bases, and 19 bases lay in between. The CDR3 has 17 residues. DNA of the CDR3: TGTGCCAGCAGTGAAGAGGGCTGGGGAAAGCGGGCCTACGAGCAGTACTTC. Its translation: CASSEEGWGKRAYEQYF.

This chain joins TRBV6-1 and TRBJ2-2, with D uncertain. The germline V gene encodes CDR1 MNHNS and CDR2 SASEGT. Trimming cost V 6 bases and J 0 bases, with 5 bases left between them. CDR3 length equals 13 residues. This CDR3 is CASRLTNTGELFF. The CDR3 region has the DNA TGTGCCAGCAGACTCACGAACACCGGGGAGCTGTTTTTT.

This chain connects TRBV19 to TRBJ1-1; 8 positions agree with TRBD1. This CDR3 comprises 16 residues. V shed 7 bases and J 0 bases; nucleotides not matched to a gene: 10. Germline V CDR1 and CDR2: LNHDA, SQIVND (reference sequence). In DNA form, the CDR3 reads TGTGCCAGTATCACAAGGGGGACAGGTTTGAACACTGAAGCTTTCTTT. It yields the protein CASITRGTGLNTEAFF.

The V and J genes are TRBV11-2 and TRBJ1-1; TRBD1 aligns across 8 bases. The V gene end was trimmed by 2 bases and the J gene end by 5 bases; junction bases not matched to a gene: 7. The CDR3 sequence is 15 residues long. Germline V CDR1 and CDR2: SGHAT, FQNNGV. The CDR3 coding sequence is TGTGCCAGCAGCTTAAATGAGGGGACAGGAACTGAAGCTTTCTTT. Translation gives CASSLNEGTGTEAFF.

The rearrangement uses TRBV10-3 and TRBJ2-3; D possibly corresponds to TRBD2 (6 bases). V lost 0 bases and J lost 4, with 20 bases in between. Germline CDR1 ENHRY, CDR2 SYGVKD. The CDR3 covers 18 residues. CDR3 in amino acids: CAISESFGISGSADTQYF. The CDR3 DNA reads as TGTGCCATCAGTGAGTCGTTTGGTATTAGCGGTTCCGCAGATACGCAGTATTTT.

V gene TRBV5-4 combines with J gene TRBJ2-5; 7 nucleotides match TRBD2. Judging by the DNA end, TRBJ2-7 fits better; the J call may be wrong. Germline loops: CDR1 SGHNT, CDR2 YYREEE (reference sequence). The CDR3 runs to 13 residues. CDR3 sequence: CASSHREDYEQYF. Here the CDR3 DNA reads TGTGCCAGCAGCCATCGGGAGGACTACGAGCAGTACTTC.

By its share, this clone is medium-sized (0.01 to 0.1%). The rearrangement uses TRBV4-3 and TRBJ1-1; D unclear. CDR1 LGHNA and CDR2 YSLEER come from the germline V gene. This CDR3 comprises 15 residues. Between the trimmed V and J ends, which lost 0 bases and 5 bases, there was a span of 13 bases. The DNA of the CDR3 is TGCGCCAGCAGCCAAGAGGAGGGATCGGGAACTGAAGCTTTCTTT. This translates into CASSQEEGSGTEAFF.

The gene calls are TRBV9 and TRBJ2-5, with 10 positions matching TRBD2. The length of the CDR3 is 16 residues. V lost 3 bases to trimming and J lost 5 bases; unmatched junction nucleotides: 10. CDR1 is SGDLS and CDR2 is YYNGEE in the germline V gene. The CDR3 here is CASSAGAGGPLETQYF. The CDR3 nucleotides are TGTGCCAGCAGCGCAGGAGCGGGAGGGCCTTTGGAGACCCAGTACTTC.

The V and J genes are TRBV28 and TRBJ1-6; 9 bases are a match to TRBD1. With 7 bases clipped from V and 7 bases from J, the junction kept 2 bases outside the gene matches. The CDR3 loop spans 13 amino acids. Germline CDR1 and CDR2: MDHEN and SYDVKM. CDR3 residues: CASKGQGNSPLHF. Written as DNA, the CDR3 is TGTGCCAGCAAGGGACAGGGCAATTCACCCCTCCACTTT.

This clone was recorded once. The chain is built from TRBV7-9 and TRBJ2-2; weak D call: TRBD2 (6 bases). The CDR3 has 13 amino acids. Trimming removed 5 bases at V and 8 bases at J, with 12 bases between. CDR1 and CDR2 from the germline V gene are SEHNR and FQNEAQ (reference sequence). Here the CDR3 reads CASSPRERGELFF. Written as DNA, the CDR3 is TGTGCCAGCAGCCCCCGGGAGCGGGGGGAGCTGTTTTTT.

The chain links TRBV5-1 to TRBJ2-1, with 8 bases lining up with TRBD2. V shed 3 bases, J shed 9 bases, and the junction held 8 bases outside the gene matches. CDR1 and CDR2 from the germline V gene are SGHRS and YFSETQ. This CDR3 is built from 14 residues. CDR3 protein: CASSWSGSPGEQFF. CDR3 DNA: TGCGCCAGCAGCTGGAGCGGGAGTCCGGGTGAGCAGTTCTTC.

The chain combines TRBV5-1 with TRBJ2-5; D may be TRBD2 (5 bases). CDR3 size: 14 residues. Germline V gives CDR1 SGHRS, CDR2 YFSETQ. Trimming left V 1 base short and J 5 bases short, with 12 bases between. The CDR3 here is CASSLRGMGETQYF. The DNA for the CDR3 is TGCGCCAGCAGCTTGAGAGGGATGGGGGAGACCCAGTACTTC.

This clone is a singleton in its sample. The CDR3 nucleotides read TGTGCCAGCAGCTTGCAACAGGGGGCTGGATCCTACAATGAGCAGTTCTTC. As protein: CASSLQQGAGSYNEQFF. The rearrangement joins TRBV11-3 to TRBJ2-1; 9 positions match TRBD1. Per germline, CDR1 SGHNT and CDR2 YENEEA. V dropped 3 bases and J dropped 1; count of bases not matched to a gene: 7. The CDR3 is 17 residues long.

J is TRBJ2-5 and V is TRBV18; 9 bases agree with TRBD1. CDR3 length equals 15 residues. V trimming: 4 bases; J trimming: 1 base; junction bases outside the gene matches: 4. CDR1 is KGHSH and CDR2 is LQKENI in the germline V gene. The CDR3 DNA reads as TGTGCCAGCTCACAAGACAGGGGGGCCCAAGAGACCCAGTACTTC. This encodes CASSQDRGAQETQYF.

This sequence joins TRBV11-3 and TRBJ2-1; 8 bases are shared with TRBD2. With 0 bases clipped from V and 3 bases from J, the junction kept 4 bases outside the gene matches. Germline V gives CDR1 SGHNT, CDR2 YENEEA. The CDR3 is 16 amino acids. CDR3 amino acids: CASSLEPAGVYNEQFF. CDR3 coding DNA: TGTGCCAGCAGCTTAGAACCAGCGGGAGTCTACAATGAGCAGTTCTTC.

The chain carries TRBV4-1 and TRBJ1-3; TRBD1 might be the D (5 bases). The V end was cut by 3 bases, the J end by 0 bases, with 18 bases between. Germline CDR1 and CDR2: MGHRA and YSYEKL. The CDR3 is 18 residues long. CDR3 DNA sequence: TGCGCCAGCAGCCACCGAAGGGCAGGGATTGACTCTGGAAACACCATATATTTT. This encodes CASSHRRAGIDSGNTIYF.